Shown below are 27 T cell receptor beta chains from a single sample sequenced in a study of tumour-infiltrating T cells in Burkitt lymphoma. Using immunoSEQ multiplex PCR, the repertoire was profiled, and TCRdb retains in-frame clones only, with some absent. The table lists some 14,000 clones, roughly 75% of them singletons. The material sequenced was tumor tissue. The receptors shown here come from a human donor with diffuse large B-cell lymphoma.

This clone appeared once. The V gene is TRBV13, the J gene TRBJ2-1; D may be TRBD2 (6 bases). The CDR3 extends over 16 amino acids. The germline V gene encodes CDR1 PRHDT and CDR2 FYEKMQ (reference sequence). V gave up 1 base and J gave up 7 bases, with 17 bases separating them. The CDR3 reads CASSLESWGGGNEQFF. The CDR3, as DNA: TGTGCCAGCAGCTTAGAATCGTGGGGTGGGGGGAATGAGCAGTTCTTC. Drawing the rest from reference TRBV13 and TRBJ2-1, the complete variable domain is AAGVIQSPRHLIKEKRETATLKCYPIPRHDTVYWYQQGPGQDPQFLISFYEKMQSDKGSIPDRFSAQQFSDYHSELNMSSLELGDSALYFCASSLESWGGGNEQFFGPGTRLTVL.

The chain is built from TRBV19 and TRBJ1-5; the D gene is possibly TRBD1 (5 bases). Trimming left V 7 bases short and J 3 bases short, with 10 bases between. The CDR3 is 13 amino acids. Per the germline V gene, CDR1 is LNHDA and CDR2 is SQIVND (reference sequence). As DNA, the CDR3 is TGTGCCAGTAACCCGGGACCCAATCAGCCCCAGCATTTT. This codes for CASNPGPNQPQHF.

This rearrangement joins TRBV7-2 to TRBJ2-7; 8 positions match TRBD1. Germline CDR1 SGHTA, CDR2 FQGNSA. The CDR3 consists of 15 residues. V lost 5 bases and J lost 2; bases outside the gene matches: 8. The CDR3 here is CASSPPDRGPYEQYF. The CDR3 DNA sequence: TGTGCCAGCAGCCCCCCCGACAGGGGTCCCTACGAGCAGTACTTC. The full variable domain, in which reference TRBV7-2 and TRBJ2-7 provide the parts outside the CDR3, is GAGVSQSPSNKVTEKGKDVELRCDPISGHTALYWYRQSLGQGLEFLIYFQGNSAPDKSGLPSDRFSAERTGGSVSTLTIQRTQQEDSAVYLCASSPPDRGPYEQYFGPGTRLTVT.

The CDR3 sequence is CASSISGAMNTEAFF. CDR3 coding DNA: TGTGCCAGTAGTATATCCGGGGCCATGAACACTGAAGCTTTCTTT. The genes are TRBV19 and TRBJ1-1; perhaps TRBD1 as D (5 bases). Trimming left V 2 bases short and J 0 bases short, with 10 bases between. Looked up from germline, CDR1 is LNHDA and CDR2 is SQIVND (reference sequence). The CDR3 runs 15 residues.

V gene TRBV4-1 combines with J gene TRBJ2-5; 7 nucleotides agree with TRBD2. The CDR3 runs 17 residues. From germline, CDR1 is MGHRA and CDR2 YSYEKL. With V trimmed by 0 bases and J by 1 base, 8 bases remained unmatched. The CDR3 region has the DNA TGCGCCAGCAGCCAAGAGCCCAGCGGGACCCTCCAAGAGACCCAGTACTTC. Translated: CASSQEPSGTLQETQYF.

V is TRBV5-4 and J is TRBJ2-3; no clear D gene. The CDR3 loop spans 15 amino acids. Germline values: CDR1 SGHNT, CDR2 YYREEE (reference sequence). Trimming stripped 3 bases from V and 0 bases from J, with 11 bases between. CDR3 loop: CASSSPRASTDTQYF. In nucleotides, the CDR3 is TGTGCCAGCAGCTCCCCCCGGGCGAGCACAGATACGCAGTATTTT.

This clone has just one count. The V and J genes are TRBV9 and TRBJ1-1; no clear D gene. CDR3 length: 13 amino acids. Per the germline V gene, CDR1 is SGDLS and CDR2 is YYNGEE. Trimming took 0 bases from V and 3 from J, leaving 6 bases between them. The chain's CDR3 is CASSVDGYTEAFF. In DNA, the CDR3 is TGTGCCAGCAGCGTAGATGGGTACACTGAAGCTTTCTTT.

This rearrangement joins TRBV5-6 to TRBJ2-1; D is unclear. V lost 2 bases and J 10 bases, leaving 10 bases between the germline ends. Per the germline V gene, CDR1 is SGHDT and CDR2 is YYEEEE. The CDR3 consists of 12 residues. DNA of the CDR3: TGTGCCAGCAGCTTAGTGACAAACGAGCAGTTCTTC. It encodes CASSLVTNEQFF. Looking up the rest from reference TRBV5-6 and TRBJ2-1 gives the full variable domain: DAGVTQSPTHLIKTRGQQVTLRCSPKSGHDTVSWYQQALGQGPQFIFQYYEEEERQRGNFPDRFSGHQFPNYSSELNVNALLLGDSALYLCASSLVTNEQFFGPGTRLTVL.

In this sample, this clone turned up a few times. The genes are TRBV28 and TRBJ2-6; a possible D gene is TRBD1 (5 bases). The CDR3 extends over 13 amino acids. CDR1 and CDR2 (germline): MDHEN, SYDVKM. Trimming removed 2 bases at V and 13 bases at J, with 12 bases between. CDR3 protein: CASSLQGVTVLTF. The CDR3 DNA is TGTGCCAGCAGTTTACAAGGGGTGACGGTCCTGACTTTC. Supplemented by reference TRBV28 and TRBJ2-6, the full variable domain reads DVKVTQSSRYLVKRTGEKVFLECVQDMDHENMFWYRQDPGLGLRLIYFSYDVKMKEKGDIPEGYSVSREKKERFSLILESASTNQTSMYLCASSLQGVTVLTFGAGSRLTVL.

The V gene is TRBV11-2, the J gene TRBJ2-7; no clear D gene. Trimming took off 5 bases at V and 3 bases at J, with 5 bases between the two ends. The germline V gene has CDR1 SGHAT and CDR2 FQNNGV. The CDR3 contains 11 residues. The CDR3 here is CASSPHYEQYF. The DNA for the CDR3 is TGTGCCAGCAGCCCCCACTACGAGCAGTACTTC.

V gene TRBV6-5 combines with J gene TRBJ2-1; D gene uncertain. This CDR3 has 15 amino acids. In germline, CDR1 is MNHEY, CDR2 SVGAGI. Trimming left V 6 bases short and J 0 bases short, with 12 bases between. The CDR3 region is CASSPGSISYNEQFF. In DNA form, the CDR3 reads TGTGCCAGCAGCCCGGGTAGTATCTCCTACAATGAGCAGTTCTTC.

This clone was detected only a few times. The chain joins TRBV29-1 to TRBJ1-2; no clear D gene. The CDR3 sequence is 14 residues long. CDR1 is SQVTM and CDR2 is ANQGSEA in the germline V gene. The CDR3 protein is CTYGRGLAAYGYTF. The CDR3 coding sequence is TGCACCTATGGTCGGGGTCTAGCCGCCTATGGCTACACCTTC.

Only a few counts were recorded for this clone. DNA of the CDR3: TGTGCCAGCAGCCAAGAGGGGACAGGGACTGGAAACACCATATATTTT. Its translation: CASSQEGTGTGNTIYF. The V gene is TRBV4-2, the J gene TRBJ1-3; 9 nucleotides agree with TRBD1. Germline CDR1 reads LGHNA; CDR2 reads YNFKEQ. V shed 0 bases, J shed 2 bases, and the junction held 2 bases outside the gene matches. This CDR3 region has 16 residues.

The rearrangement links TRBV7-6 to TRBJ1-3, with 7 nucleotides matching TRBD1. Trimming at V came to 2 bases and at J to 3 bases, leaving 4 bases not matched to a gene. The CDR3 is 15 residues long. Per the germline V gene, CDR1 is SGHVS and CDR2 is FNYEAQ. CDR3 in amino acids: CASSLTGASGNTIYF. DNA of the CDR3: TGTGCCAGCAGCTTAACAGGGGCTAGTGGAAACACCATATATTTT.

The V gene is TRBV2, the J gene TRBJ1-5, with 11 bases that match TRBD1. Trimming took 4 bases from V and 6 from J; bases not matched to a gene: 2. This CDR3 contains 14 residues. Germline loops: CDR1 SNHLY, CDR2 FYNNEI. The CDR3 DNA reads as TGTGCCAGCAGTGCCGGGACAGGGGGTCAGCCCCAGCATTTT. It yields the protein CASSAGTGGQPQHF.

The V gene is TRBV19, the J gene TRBJ2-1; 13 nucleotides agree with TRBD2. The CDR3 has 15 amino acids. Germline CDR1 and CDR2: LNHDA and SQIVND (reference sequence). V was clipped by 4 bases and J by 7 bases; unmatched bases: 4. The CDR3, as DNA: TGTGCCAGTAGTACCGGGACTAGCGGGACTAATGAGCAGTTCTTC. Its translation: CASSTGTSGTNEQFF.

This chain uses TRBV18 with TRBJ2-7; 8 bases map to TRBD2. The CDR3 runs 16 residues. The germline CDR1 and CDR2 sequences are KGHSH and LQKENI. J lost 3 bases, V lost 4 bases, and 11 bases had no gene match. In DNA form, the CDR3 reads TGTGCCAGCTCACTTTCCTTAGCGGGGAATTACTACGAGCAGTACTTC. Translating gives CASSLSLAGNYYEQYF.

This chain connects TRBV5-4 to TRBJ1-1; D is possibly TRBD1 (5 bases). Trimming shortened V by 3 bases and J by 1 base, and 10 bases separated the two germline ends. CDR1 and CDR2 (germline): SGHNT, YYREEE (reference sequence). This CDR3 spans 14 amino acids. The CDR3 spells CASSSTAKNTEAFF. The CDR3 DNA reads TGTGCCAGCAGCTCGACAGCGAAGAACACTGAAGCTTTCTTT.

This clone was observed once. This sequence joins TRBV18 and TRBJ1-1; 7 bases map to TRBD1. Losses at the gene ends were 3 bases for V and 3 bases for J; bases not matched to a gene: 7. The CDR3 is 15 residues long. Germline V gene sequence: CDR1 KGHSH, CDR2 LQKENI. In DNA, the CDR3 is TGTGCCAGCTCACCCGGGGGAGGGGGCTACACTGAAGCTTTCTTT. It yields the protein CASSPGGGGYTEAFF.

This chain connects TRBV11-2 to TRBJ2-7, with 10 bases aligning to TRBD2. The CDR3 has 13 amino acids. Germline values: CDR1 SGHAT, CDR2 FQNNGV. The trim removed 9 bases at V and 2 bases at J, leaving 4 bases unmatched. The CDR3 loop reads CASSAGGPYEQYF. CDR3 sequence (DNA): TGTGCCAGTTCAGCGGGAGGGCCCTACGAGCAGTACTTC.

This clone occurred a few times. The chain has TRBV2 and TRBJ2-7; 8 bases align to TRBD2. CDR3 length: 13 residues. The germline V gene has CDR1 SNHLY and CDR2 FYNNEI. The J segment lost 11 bases and the V segment lost 4 bases, leaving 10 bases of the junction unmatched. CDR3 sequence: CASSGTSFEWKYV. In nucleotides, the CDR3 is TGTGCCAGCAGTGGGACTAGCTTCGAATGGAAGTACGTC.

This chain connects TRBV1 to TRBJ2-2. TRBV1 is labeled a pseudogene. The CDR3 has 15 residues. The CDR3 DNA reads TGCACCAGCAGTCCTGGAACTTTCGTCACCGGGGAGCTGTTTTTT. This translates into CTSSPGTFVTGELFF.

The chain uses TRBV7-8 and TRBJ2-7, with D possibly matching TRBD1 (5 bases). V dropped 5 bases and J dropped 7 bases, with 9 bases sitting between them. CDR1 and CDR2 from the germline V gene are SGHVS and FQNEAQ. The CDR3 runs to 11 residues. CDR3: CASSQGQEQYV. CDR3 coding DNA: TGTGCCAGCAGCCAAGGACAAGAGCAGTACGTC.

The rearrangement links TRBV7-8 to TRBJ2-1, with 12 bases identical to TRBD2. CDR3 length equals 15 residues. The germline V gene encodes CDR1 SGHVS and CDR2 FQNEAQ. Trimming took 4 bases from V and 7 from J; bases not matched to a gene: 5. CDR3 in DNA: TGTGCCAGCAGCTCGACTAGCGGGAGTGTGAATGAGCAGTTCTTC. It encodes CASSSTSGSVNEQFF.

The chain carries TRBV5-6 and TRBJ2-1; tentative D call: TRBD2 (5 bases). V was cut by 2 bases and J by 2 bases, with 11 bases left in between. The CDR3 is 15 residues long. CDR1 and CDR2 from the germline V gene are SGHDT and YYEEEE. The CDR3 coding sequence is TGTGCCAGCAGCTTTCTTAGCGAACCCTACAATGAGCAGTTCTTC. This translates into CASSFLSEPYNEQFF.

The chain is built from TRBV27 and TRBJ1-5; possibly TRBD1 for D (6 bases). Trimming pared 2 bases from V and 3 bases from J, leaving 11 bases between. CDR3 length equals 15 residues. Per the germline V gene, CDR1 is MNHEY and CDR2 is SMNVEV (reference sequence). The CDR3 sequence is CASSLKTGYNQPQHF. CDR3 DNA: TGTGCCAGCAGTTTAAAGACAGGCTACAATCAGCCCCAGCATTTT.

J is TRBJ2-5 and V is TRBV12-5, with a tentative D call TRBD1 (7 bases). This CDR3 contains 16 residues. Germline assignment: CDR1 LGHNT and CDR2 FRNRAP. The ends were cut back, 2 bases at V and 3 bases at J, with 16 bases in the middle. This chain's CDR3 is CASGLPGDTGEETQYF. The CDR3 nucleotides are TGTGCTAGTGGTTTGCCGGGGGATACAGGGGAAGAGACCCAGTACTTC.